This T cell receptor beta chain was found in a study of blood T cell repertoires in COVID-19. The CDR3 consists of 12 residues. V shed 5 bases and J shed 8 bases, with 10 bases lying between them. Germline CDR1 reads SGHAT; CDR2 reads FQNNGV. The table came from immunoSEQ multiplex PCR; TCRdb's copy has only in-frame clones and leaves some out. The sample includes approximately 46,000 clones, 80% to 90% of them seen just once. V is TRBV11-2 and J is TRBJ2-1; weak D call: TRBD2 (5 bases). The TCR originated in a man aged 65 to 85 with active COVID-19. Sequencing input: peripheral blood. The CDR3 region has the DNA TGTGCCAGCAGCCGGGGATTCGATGAGCAGTTCTTC. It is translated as CASSRGFDEQFF.